A single sample gave rise to the 31 T cell receptor beta chains below, sequenced in a study of CD4+ T cells in melanoma. Sequencing used immunoSEQ multiplex PCR; TCRdb keeps in-frame clones, though not all of them. The table has around 130,000 clones, 80% to 95% seen once; the top ten hold 1.5%. These receptors were obtained from a human donor with melanoma.

This chain links TRBV5-6 with TRBJ2-5; TRBD1 matches 9 bases. V lost 4 bases and J lost 5; bases outside the gene matches: 15. The CDR3 is 17 residues long. In germline, CDR1 is SGHDT, CDR2 YYEEEE. In DNA form, the CDR3 reads TGTGCCAGCAGCGGAACAGGGGGCGCATTTAGAAAGGAGACCCAGTACTTC. Translating it yields CASSGTGGAFRKETQYF.

The J gene is TRBJ2-3, the V gene TRBV5-5; D is undetermined. CDR1 and CDR2 from the germline V gene are SGHKS and YYEKEE (reference sequence). The V gene lost 0 bases and the J gene lost 0 bases, with 5 bases spanning the gap. The CDR3 has 14 amino acids. The CDR3 loop reads CASSLAVSTDTQYF. In DNA form, the CDR3 reads TGTGCCAGCAGCTTGGCTGTAAGCACAGATACGCAGTATTTT.

This chain joins TRBV11-3 and TRBJ2-1; maybe TRBD1 (5 bases). This CDR3 is 13 amino acids long. In germline, CDR1 is SGHNT, CDR2 YENEEA. V gave up 1 base and J gave up 13 bases, with 14 bases separating them. The CDR3 reads CASSLGQGREQFF. The CDR3, as DNA: TGTGCCAGCAGCTTAGGTCAAGGCAGGGAACAGTTCTTC.

The chain is built from TRBV5-5 and TRBJ2-5, with D tentatively TRBD1 or TRBD2 (7 bases each). The germline V gene encodes CDR1 SGHKS and CDR2 YYEKEE (reference sequence). This CDR3 comprises 16 residues. The germline V and J ends were trimmed by 3 bases and 0 bases, with 15 bases remaining between them. The CDR3 DNA reads TGTGCCAGCAGCTCAGGGGGGGCGGGGGACCAAGAGACCCAGTACTTC. This sequence encodes CASSSGGAGDQETQYF. Variable domain in full (rest from reference TRBV5-5 and TRBJ2-5): DAGVTQSPTHLIKTRGQQVTLRCSPISGHKSVSWYQQVLGQGPQFIFQYYEKEERGRGNFPDRFSARQFPNYSSELNVNALLLGDSALYLCASSSGGAGDQETQYFGPGTRLLVL.

The chain uses TRBV19 and TRBJ2-5; 10 bases map to TRBD1. With 2 bases clipped from V and 3 bases from J, the junction kept 6 bases outside the gene matches. Germline CDR1 is LNHDA and CDR2 is SQIVND (reference sequence). The CDR3 loop spans 16 amino acids. CDR3 sequence reads: CASSIKTGTGEETQYF. The CDR3 nucleotides are TGTGCCAGTAGTATAAAAACCGGGACAGGGGAAGAGACCCAGTACTTC.

J is TRBJ2-3 and V is TRBV13; the match to TRBD2 covers 8 bases. CDR1 is PRHDT, CDR2 FYEKMQ, per germline (reference sequence). The CDR3 extends over 18 amino acids. J was trimmed by 1 base and V by 2 bases; bases with no gene match: 11. In nucleotides, the CDR3 is TGTGCCAGCAGCTTACGGCGGGGCGGGGGGAAGGGCACAGATACGCAGTATTTT. Its translation: CASSLRRGGGKGTDTQYF.

The chain carries TRBV5-4 and TRBJ2-1; 8 bases are shared with TRBD2. CDR1 SGHNT and CDR2 YYREEE come from the germline V gene (reference sequence). The CDR3 contains 15 residues. Unmatched junction bases numbered 8, after V lost 2 bases and J lost 7 bases. The CDR3 here is CASSFSSGGPNEQFF. The CDR3 DNA is TGTGCCAGCAGCTTCTCCAGCGGGGGCCCTAATGAGCAGTTCTTC.

J is TRBJ1-2 and V is TRBV4-1; D not certain. V lost 2 bases and J lost 4, with 11 bases in between. Germline V CDR1 and CDR2: MGHRA, YSYEKL. CDR3 length equals 14 residues. The CDR3 bases are TGCGCCAGCAGCCAACAGGAAGAAGTCTATGGCTACACCTTC. Translated, it gives CASSQQEEVYGYTF.

The chain uses TRBV29-1 and TRBJ2-7; the D gene is possibly TRBD1 (5 bases). This CDR3 has 12 amino acids. V lost 1 base and J 7 bases, leaving 11 bases between the germline ends. CDR1 and CDR2 from the germline V gene are SQVTM and ANQGSEA. The CDR3 bases are TGCAGCGTTGAAGCTCCAGGGCGGGAGCAGTACTTC. Translated: CSVEAPGREQYF.

This chain connects TRBV18 to TRBJ1-5, with D uncertain. The ends were cut back, 1 base at V and 6 bases at J, with 10 bases in the middle. The CDR3 totals 14 residues. Germline-derived CDR1 and CDR2 are KGHSH and LQKENI. The CDR3 DNA sequence: TGTGCCAGCTCACCACGGTCCGCAGGTCAGCCCCAGCATTTT. Protein product: CASSPRSAGQPQHF.

J is TRBJ1-1 and V is TRBV25-1; no definite D call. This CDR3 has 14 residues. CDR1 is MGHDK, CDR2 SYGVNS, per germline. V was shortened by 0 bases and J by 7 bases, with 12 bases between the two germline ends. The CDR3 protein is CASSEYIGSGEAFF. For the CDR3, the DNA is TGTGCCAGCAGTGAATATATAGGCAGTGGTGAAGCTTTCTTT.

This sequence joins TRBV21-1 and TRBJ2-1; the DNA was not compared with TRBD2, the D call given in the table. TRBV21-1 has pseudogene status. The CDR3 extends over 15 amino acids. The CDR3 DNA follows: TGTGCCAGCAGGGGGGGACCTAGCTCCTACAATGAGCAGTTCTTC. This encodes CASRGGPSSYNEQFF.

CDR3 residues: CASSKRPPGQGVGETQYF. The DNA of the CDR3 is TGTGCCAGTAGTAAACGCCCACCGGGACAGGGTGTTGGAGAGACCCAGTACTTC. This sequence joins TRBV19 and TRBJ2-5; TRBD1 agrees at 9 bases. Germline V CDR1 and CDR2: LNHDA, SQIVND (reference sequence). After removal of 4 bases from V and 4 bases from J, the junction contained 16 bases not matched to a gene. This CDR3 has 18 residues.

This chain connects TRBV5-1 to TRBJ2-7; possibly TRBD1 for D (5 bases). The CDR3 runs 14 residues. Germline loops: CDR1 SGHRS, CDR2 YFSETQ. V was cut by 0 bases and J by 1 base, with 8 bases left in between. The CDR3 DNA is TGCGCCAGCAGCTTGGGAGCAGGGTCCTACGAGCAGTACTTC. Translating it yields CASSLGAGSYEQYF.

CDR3 nucleotide sequence: TGTGCCAGCACTATCGTTGGTCAGCCCCAGCATTTT. Translation gives CASTIVGQPQHF. The chain uses TRBV6-1 and TRBJ1-5, with no clear D. This CDR3 comprises 12 residues. Trimming shortened V by 7 bases and J by 6 bases, and 10 bases separated the two germline ends. Germline values: CDR1 MNHNS, CDR2 SASEGT.

This chain joins TRBV7-6 and TRBJ1-3, with 8 bases aligning to TRBD1. The germline gives CDR1 SGHVS, CDR2 FNYEAQ. V gave up 5 bases and J gave up 5 bases; unmatched junction bases: 5. CDR3 size: 14 residues. Written as DNA, the CDR3 is TGTGCCAGCAGCCACCGGACAGGGAGAAACACCATATATTTT. Its translation is CASSHRTGRNTIYF.

J is TRBJ2-1 and V is TRBV2, with D possibly TRBD1 on 6 matching bases. The CDR3 loop spans 14 amino acids. Germline V gives CDR1 SNHLY, CDR2 FYNNEI. V gave up 1 base and J gave up 10 bases, with 14 bases separating them. CDR3: CASSEEGHLGEQFF. The CDR3 DNA is TGTGCCAGCAGTGAAGAGGGACACCTCGGGGAGCAGTTCTTC.

Only one count was recorded for this clone. V and J are TRBV5-8 and TRBJ1-6; TRBD1 might be the D (6 bases). Trimming left V 1 base short and J 4 bases short, with 12 bases between. Germline lookup yields CDR1 SGHTS and CDR2 YDEGEE. The CDR3 sequence is 16 residues long. The chain's CDR3 is CASSLPLTGYNSPLHF. The CDR3 coding sequence is TGTGCCAGCAGCTTGCCACTAACAGGGTATAATTCACCCCTCCACTTT.

The chain uses TRBV19 and TRBJ1-1, with unresolved D. CDR1 is LNHDA and CDR2 is SQIVND in the germline V gene (reference sequence). There are 14 residues in the CDR3. Between the trimmed V and J ends, which lost 5 bases and 10 bases, there was a span of 20 bases. CDR3 sequence: CASSPLALPGPAFF. As DNA, the CDR3 is TGTGCCAGTAGTCCCCTGGCTCTCCCCGGACCAGCTTTCTTT.

This clone appeared a single time. The V and J genes are TRBV21-1 and TRBJ1-1. TRBV21-1 is an annotated pseudogene. The CDR3 loop spans 12 amino acids. The CDR3 nucleotides read TGTGCCAGGGGGGGAGGGAACACTGAAGCTTTCTTT. Protein product: CARGGGNTEAFF.

In nucleotides, the CDR3 is TGCGCCAGCAGTGAGTCGGAGTTTTATGGGGCCAACGTCCTGACTTTC. Protein product: CASSESEFYGANVLTF. This chain connects TRBV10-2 to TRBJ2-6; no clear D. V shed 0 bases and J shed 3 bases, with 9 bases lying between them. The CDR3 is 16 residues long. CDR1 and CDR2 from the germline V gene are WSHSY and SAAADI.

This clone was picked up a small number of times. J is TRBJ2-3 and V is TRBV4-2, with TRBD2 identical over 7 bases. The germline V gene encodes CDR1 LGHNA and CDR2 YNFKEQ. The CDR3 is 16 residues long. Losses at the gene ends were 3 bases for V and 2 bases for J; bases not matched to a gene: 8. Here the CDR3 DNA reads TGTGCCAGCAGCCATTTAGCGGGCCCGAACACAGATACGCAGTATTTT. Protein: CASSHLAGPNTDTQYF.

The chain couples TRBV6-1 to TRBJ2-5; 7 nucleotides match TRBD1. The CDR3 consists of 16 residues. Trimming removed 1 base from V and 0 bases from J; junction bases left unmatched: 5. Germline V gene sequence: CDR1 MNHNS, CDR2 SASEGT. Here the CDR3 reads CASSEEGGGYQETQYF. The CDR3 DNA sequence: TGTGCCAGCAGTGAAGAAGGGGGCGGGTACCAAGAGACCCAGTACTTC.

This clone was observed a single time. The chain has TRBV7-2 and TRBJ1-2; D possibly corresponds to TRBD1 (5 bases). The length of the CDR3 is 13 residues. Germline values: CDR1 SGHTA, CDR2 FQGNSA. V was clipped by 7 bases and J by 7 bases, with 16 bases between them. In nucleotides, the CDR3 is TGTGCCAGCAAGTCCTATCAGGGTGCTGGCTACACCTTC. Protein: CASKSYQGAGYTF.

This clone was observed a single time. The rearrangement links TRBV6-1 to TRBJ1-2; 9 positions match TRBD1. CDR1 and CDR2 from the germline V gene are MNHNS and SASEGT. The CDR3 length is 12 residues. Trimming at V came to 8 bases and at J to 7 bases, leaving 5 bases not matched to a gene. The CDR3 here is CASEQGARGYTF. The CDR3 DNA follows: TGTGCCAGCGAACAGGGGGCGCGTGGCTACACCTTC.

The genes are TRBV4-2 and TRBJ1-2; D ambiguous. The CDR3 contains 16 residues. Germline assignment: CDR1 LGHNA and CDR2 YNFKEQ. Trimming removed 0 bases at V and 2 bases at J, with 13 bases between. CDR3 residues: CASSQDPPEGNYGYTF. In DNA, the CDR3 is TGTGCCAGCAGCCAAGATCCTCCGGAAGGGAACTATGGCTACACCTTC.

J is TRBJ2-1 and V is TRBV4-1; 7 bases fit TRBD2. CDR1 is MGHRA, CDR2 YSYEKL, per germline. The CDR3 is 16 amino acids. Trimming at V came to 1 base and at J to 4 bases, leaving 7 bases not matched to a gene. The CDR3 here is CASSQGGSPHYNEQFF. The DNA of the CDR3 is TGCGCCAGCAGCCAAGGCGGGAGCCCCCATTACAATGAGCAGTTCTTC.

This chain uses TRBV5-1 with TRBJ2-5; D is tentatively TRBD1 or TRBD2 (5 bases each). Trimming took 2 bases from V and 3 from J, leaving 11 bases between them. The CDR3 loop spans 14 amino acids. The germline V gene has CDR1 SGHRS and CDR2 YFSETQ. The CDR3 protein is CASSFYGGEETQYF. The CDR3 DNA is TGCGCCAGCAGCTTCTATGGGGGTGAAGAGACCCAGTACTTC.

DNA of the CDR3: TGTGCCAGCAGTGAAGTCCTGGGTGGGAACGGGTATGTCACTGAAGCTTTCTTT. Its translation: CASSEVLGGNGYVTEAFF. V and J are TRBV6-1 and TRBJ1-1; no clear D gene. Germline assignment: CDR1 MNHNS and CDR2 SASEGT. V dropped 1 base and J dropped 4 bases, with 22 bases sitting between them. The CDR3 is 18 residues long.

The chain is built from TRBV7-3 and TRBJ2-7, with D perhaps TRBD1 (5 bases). The CDR3 is 14 residues long. Germline lookup yields CDR1 SGHTA and CDR2 FQGTGA. Trimming cost V 1 base and J 3 bases, with 10 bases left between them. The CDR3: CASSLKGANYEQYF. CDR3 nucleotides: TGTGCCAGCAGCTTAAAAGGGGCCAACTACGAGCAGTACTTC.

The table lists this clone with a count of one. The chain joins TRBV20-1 to TRBJ2-5; weak D call: TRBD1 (5 bases). Trimming removed 6 bases at V and 2 bases at J, with 7 bases between. Per the germline V gene, CDR1 is DFQATT and CDR2 is SNEGSKA (reference sequence). This CDR3 comprises 11 residues. For the CDR3, the DNA is TGCAGTGCGGGGCGGCAAGAGACCCAGTACTTC. This sequence encodes CSAGRQETQYF.